Below are 4 T cell receptor beta chains sequenced from a single sample in a study of identifying expanded T cells in peripheral blood. Assay used: immunoSEQ multiplex PCR; TCRdb lists only in-frame clones, some missing. The sample lists 81,000 or so clones; 84% were seen once. Sequenced input: blood. The receptors stem from a person aged 18-70 years in good health.

The rearrangement joins TRBV7-6 to TRBJ2-7; tentatively, D is TRBD2 (7 bases). Germline V gene data show CDR1 as SGHVS and CDR2 as FNYEAQ. The V end lost 1 base, the J end lost 5 bases, and 12 bases lay between the germline ends. This CDR3 region has 14 residues. The CDR3 sequence: CASSLEGGGDEQYF. DNA for the CDR3: TGTGCCAGCAGCTTAGAAGGGGGAGGGGACGAGCAGTACTTC. The full variable domain, in which reference TRBV7-6 and TRBJ2-7 provide the parts outside the CDR3, is GAGVSQSPRYKVTKRGQDVALRCDPISGHVSLYWYRQALGQGPEFLTYFNYEAQQDKSGLPNDRFSAERPEGSISTLTIQRTEQRDSAMYRCASSLEGGGDEQYFGPGTRLTVT.

This chain uses TRBV11-2 with TRBJ2-7, with D possibly called TRBD1 or TRBD2 (5 bases each). Germline loops: CDR1 SGHAT, CDR2 FQNNGV. V dropped 5 bases and J dropped 7 bases, with 12 bases sitting between them. CDR3 length equals 12 residues. CDR3: CASSPGLVEQYF. In nucleotides, the CDR3 is TGTGCCAGCAGCCCGGGGCTGGTAGAGCAGTACTTC.

In its sample, this clone was seen once. The CDR3 coding sequence is TGTGCCAGCAGGTCCAGGGAGGTGAACACCGGGGAGCTGTTTTTT. It codes for CASRSREVNTGELFF. The rearrangement joins TRBV7-6 to TRBJ2-2, with a possible D match to TRBD2 (6 bases). The germline V gene has CDR1 SGHVS and CDR2 FNYEAQ. V was cut by 6 bases and J by 1 base, with 12 bases left in between. CDR3 length: 15 residues.

The chain couples TRBV19 to TRBJ2-3, with D unresolved. Germline V lookup: CDR1 LNHDA, CDR2 SQIVND (reference sequence). The CDR3 spans 15 residues. The V end lost 3 bases, the J end lost 2 bases, and 12 bases lay between the germline ends. The CDR3 is CASSIGGQPTDTQYF. CDR3 nucleotides: TGTGCCAGTAGTATCGGTGGTCAGCCCACAGATACGCAGTATTTT.